This is a list of T cell receptor beta chains from one sample in a study of blood T cell repertoires in COVID-19. TCRdb's copy holds only in-frame clones and misses some; the assay was immunoSEQ multiplex PCR. The table lists about 210,000 clones, about 82% of them singletons. Input material: PBMCs or T cells enriched from blood (not recorded which). The source of these receptors is a man aged 35 to 55 with acute COVID-19. Both conserved end residues are part of each CDR3. The order of the fields is J gene, V gene, D gene, clone size, CDR3 protein, CDR3 DNA. A D gene is named only where the DNA matches it firmly. Some rows mark clone size as missing; the rest say once, few, many or name a class of expanded clone.

>TRBJ1-2|TRBV21-1|NA|NA
CASRGGYGYTF
TGTGCCAGCCGGGGGGGGTATGGCTACACCTTC
>TRBJ2-1|TRBV6-1|NA|NA
CASSEVGRNRYNEQFF
TGTGCCAGCAGTGAAGTGGGCCGGAACCGTTACAATGAGCAGTTCTTC
>TRBJ1-1|TRBV5-5|NA|few
CASSRIDSHTEAFF
TGTGCCAGCAGCCGGATCGACAGTCACACTGAAGCTTTCTTT
>TRBJ1-4|TRBV27|NA|NA
CASSFRQTNEKLFF
TGTGCCAGCAGTTTCCGACAGACTAATGAAAAACTGTTTTTT
>TRBJ1-3|TRBV11-2|NA|NA
CASSEIPSRQRKGNTIYF
TGTGCCAGCAGCGAAATCCCGTCCAGACAGAGGAAGGGAAACACCATATATTTT
>TRBJ2-5|TRBV5-1|NA|NA
CASSLGGRETQYF
TGCGCCAGCAGCTTGGGAGGGAGAGAGACCCAGTACTTC
>TRBJ1-1|TRBV5-1|NA|NA
CASSSFPGTQEAFF
TGCGCCAGCAGCTCCTTCCCCGGGACTCAGGAAGCTTTCTTT
>TRBJ2-7|TRBV5-1|TRBD1|NA
CASSWGYGTGDYEQYF
TGCGCCAGCAGCTGGGGGTATGGGACAGGGGACTACGAGCAGTACTTC
>TRBJ2-7|TRBV2|NA|NA
CASTDWYSNYEQYF
TGTGCCAGCACCGATTGGTACTCCAACTACGAGCAGTACTTC
>TRBJ1-2|TRBV7-9|TRBD1|once
CASSPTGVRGHGYTF
TGTGCCAGCAGCCCTACGGGGGTCAGGGGGCATGGCTACACCTTC
>TRBJ1-2|TRBV27|NA|NA
CASSFHRQGKGGYTF
TGTGCCAGCAGTTTTCATAGGCAGGGTAAAGGTGGCTACACCTTC
>TRBJ1-6|TRBV28|NA|few
CASRTGGISPLHF
TGTGCCAGCAGGACGGGGGGGATTTCACCCCTCCACTTT
>TRBJ1-2|TRBV19|NA|NA
CASSIQASNYGYTF
TGTGCCAGTAGTATACAGGCCTCTAACTATGGCTACACCTTC
>TRBJ2-2|TRBV7-9|TRBD1|NA
CASSFPAGTGVPGELFF
TGTGCCAGCAGCTTTCCCGCCGGGACAGGGGTACCCGGGGAGCTGTTTTTT
>TRBJ2-2|TRBV27|TRBD2|NA
CASSLSGGRTGELFF
TGTGCCAGCAGTTTATCAGGCGGGAGGACCGGGGAGCTGTTTTTT
>TRBJ1-5|TRBV5-8|NA|NA
CASSLTFASLMGGGQPQHF
TGTGCCAGCAGCTTGACCTTCGCGAGCCTGATGGGGGGAGGTCAGCCCCAGCATTTT
>TRBJ2-1|TRBV18|TRBD2|NA
CASSPPGGGSYNEQFF
TGTGCCAGCTCACCACCGGGCGGGGGCTCCTACAATGAGCAGTTCTTC
>TRBJ2-3|TRBV29-1|TRBD2|NA
CSLRSSSGSDTQYF
TGCAGCCTCCGGAGTTCTAGCGGCTCAGATACGCAGTATTTT
>TRBJ2-7|TRBV27|NA|NA
CASSLTANYEQYF
TGTGCCAGCAGTTTAACAGCAAACTACGAGCAGTACTTC
>TRBJ1-6|TRBV25-1|NA|NA
CASSELGQGYSPLHF
TGTGCCAGCAGTGAATTGGGTCAGGGGTATTCACCCCTCCACTTT
>TRBJ2-7|TRBV28|TRBD2|once
CASSSPLAGGQEQYF
TGTGCCAGCAGCAGCCCCCTAGCGGGAGGGCAAGAGCAGTACTTC
>TRBJ1-3|TRBV7-6|NA|NA
CASSQGRAPGNTIYF
TGTGCCAGCAGCCAAGGGAGGGCTCCGGGAAACACCATATATTTT
>TRBJ1-4|TRBV5-1|TRBD1|NA
CASSLAERPGGHPNEKLFF
TGCGCCAGCAGCTTGGCCGAACGCCCAGGGGGCCACCCTAATGAAAAACTGTTTTTT
>TRBJ1-5|TRBV4-1|NA|NA
CASSQDGGVDQPQHF
TGCGCCAGCAGCCAAGATGGCGGTGTCGATCAGCCCCAGCATTTT
>TRBJ1-6|TRBV30|NA|NA
CAWSVSSGRRSPLHF
TGTGCCTGGAGTGTATCATCAGGGCGCCGATCACCCCTCCACTTT
>TRBJ2-1|TRBV24-1|TRBD1|NA
CATSDSSSGTGYNEQFF
TGTGCCACCAGTGATTCATCATCCGGGACAGGGTATAATGAGCAGTTCTTC
>TRBJ2-7|TRBV5-1|NA|few
CASSLQGGEEQYF
TGCGCCAGCAGTTTACAGGGTGGAGAGGAGCAGTACTTC
>TRBJ1-5|TRBV6-5|NA|NA
CASSYSWTDHQPQHF
TGTGCCAGCAGTTACTCCTGGACAGATCACCAGCCCCAGCATTTT
>TRBJ2-1|TRBV29-1|TRBD2|few
CSTKALAANEQFF
TGCAGCACAAAGGCTCTAGCGGCCAATGAGCAGTTCTTC
>TRBJ1-5|TRBV19|NA|NA
CASGGGGGQPQHF
TGTGCCAGCGGCGGCGGGGGTGGACAGCCCCAGCATTTT
>TRBJ2-5|TRBV5-1|TRBD2|NA
CASSSGGGLFETQYF
TGCGCCAGCAGCTCGGGGGGTGGTTTATTCGAGACCCAGTACTTC
>TRBJ2-3|TRBV11-2|TRBD2|NA
CASSLGGGLSTDTQYF
TGTGCCAGCAGCCTTGGCGGGGGGCTTAGCACAGATACGCAGTATTTT
>TRBJ2-7|TRBV7-9|NA|NA
CASSRDISYEQYF
TGTGCCAGCAGCAGGGACATCTCCTACGAGCAGTACTTC
>TRBJ2-5|TRBV24-1|NA|NA
CATSDNRQAETQYF
TGTGCCACCAGTGACAACCGACAGGCGGAGACCCAGTACTTC
>TRBJ2-7|TRBV29-1|TRBD1|NA
CSVVTGGPTYEQYF
TGCAGCGTCGTAACAGGGGGACCTACCTACGAGCAGTACTTC
>TRBJ2-7|TRBV11-2|NA|NA
CASSLSVGLYEQYF
TGTGCCAGCAGCTTGTCGGTGGGGCTATACGAGCAGTACTTC
>TRBJ2-1|TRBV4-3|TRBD2|NA
CASSHSGTSVYNEQFF
TGCGCCAGCAGCCACTCCGGGACTAGCGTCTACAATGAGCAGTTCTTC
>TRBJ2-7|TRBV5-1|TRBD1|NA
CASSLLQGGTYEQYF
TGCGCCAGCAGCTTACTACAGGGGGGAACCTACGAGCAGTACTTC
>TRBJ2-1|TRBV27|TRBD2|NA
CATLTGGSAYNEQFF
TGTGCCACCCTTACTGGCGGGAGTGCCTACAATGAGCAGTTCTTC
>TRBJ2-1|TRBV18|TRBD2|NA
CASKIAGGIYEQFF
TGTGCCAGCAAAATAGCGGGAGGGATATATGAGCAGTTCTTC
>TRBJ1-5|TRBV18|TRBD1|NA
CASSPDRGGNQPQHF
TGTGCCAGCTCACCCGACAGGGGCGGGAATCAGCCCCAGCATTTT
>TRBJ2-7|TRBV7-8|TRBD1|NA
CASSLDRRTYEQYF
TGTGCCAGCAGCTTGGACAGGAGGACCTACGAGCAGTACTTC
>TRBJ1-1|TRBV7-9|NA|NA
CASSLLTGNTEAFF
TGTGCCAGCAGCTTGCTCACAGGGAACACTGAAGCTTTCTTT
>TRBJ2-6|TRBV27|NA|NA
CASSFAGANVLTF
TGTGCCAGCAGCTTTGCTGGGGCCAACGTCCTGACTTTC
>TRBJ2-1|TRBV27|NA|NA
CASSFSGNEQFF
TGTGCCAGCAGTTTTAGCGGTAATGAGCAGTTCTTC
>TRBJ1-1|TRBV28|NA|NA
CASSLRTEAFF
TGTGCCAGCAGTTTACGGACTGAAGCTTTCTTT
>TRBJ1-1|TRBV7-9|TRBD1|NA
CASRSRPGQGGHTEAFF
TGTGCCAGCAGATCCCGCCCGGGACAGGGAGGGCACACTGAAGCTTTCTTT
>TRBJ2-4|TRBV11-2|NA|NA
CASRLSGRGENIQYF
TGTGCCAGCCGACTGTCCGGCAGGGGGGAAAACATTCAGTACTTC
>TRBJ2-3|TRBV28|NA|NA
CASSFSGIGDIDVF
TGTGCCAGCAGTTTTAGTGGGATTGGGGACATCGACGTATTT
>TRBJ1-5|TRBV30|NA|few
CAWSLAVGPQHF
TGTGCCTGGAGCCTGGCCGTTGGGCCCCAGCATTTT
>TRBJ2-1|TRBV3-1/TRBV3-2|TRBD2|NA
CASSQEGRGRDEQFF
TGTGCCAGCAGCCAAGAAGGACGCGGGAGGGATGAGCAGTTCTTC
>TRBJ2-5|TRBV3-1/TRBV3-2|TRBD2|NA
CASSPTSGSQETQYF
TGTGCCAGCAGCCCTACTAGCGGGAGTCAAGAGACCCAGTACTTC
>TRBJ1-2|TRBV30|TRBD1|once
CAWSPYSGTGAGYTF
TGTGCCTGGAGTCCATATTCCGGGACAGGCGCTGGCTACACCTTC